The clone carrying this T cell receptor (beta chain) was recorded at least ten times. Regarding time point: after trial treatment. Treatment reported: LDRT plus nivolumab, ipilimumab, low-dose cyclophosphamide and aspirin (RACIN trial). CDR3 size: 13 residues. Per the germline V gene, CDR1 is SEHNR and CDR2 is FQNEAQ (reference sequence). V was trimmed by 1 base and J by 15 bases, leaving 13 bases between them. This record belongs to a study of low-dose radiotherapy and immunotherapy resistance in tumors. Looking at the study overall: With 1 Gy per fraction every two weeks, Cohort 2 accumulated 13 Gy across 26 weeks. Cyclophosphamide infusions of 200 mg/m2 came every two weeks, one day before radiation-immunotherapy. Aspirin 300 mg was given orally each day for four cycles from cycle 1 day 1.

Covering alpha and beta chains, TRAV- and TRBV-specific primers were used for the first-strand cDNA. Using a constant-region primer together with a V-primer adapter, TCRs were subjected to roughly 18 PCR cycles of amplification. One entry per CDR3 protein results from TCRdb running MiXCR on the reads. There are tens of thousands of distinct CDR3 sequences in the sample; 20% to 25% occur only once, and about 13% lies in the top ten. The source was PBMCs, collected after low-dose radiotherapy plus immunotherapy. The chain recombines TRBV7-9 with TRBJ1-6, with D maybe TRBD1 (6 bases). This clonotype was sampled from a female donor with ovarian cancer. CDR3 sequence: CASSLGGPAVLHF. In nucleotides, the CDR3 is TGTGCCAGCAGCTTAGGGGGGCCGGCCGTCCTCCACTTT.